A single sample gave rise to the 31 T cell receptor beta chains below, sequenced in a study of cytomegalovirus exposure and HLA in healthy donors. 60 Vbeta and 13 Jbeta primers were used in PCR. TCRdb keeps only in-frame clones here, not all; method: immunoSEQ multiplex PCR. In all, the sample yields around 190,000 clones. Sequencing was performed on PBMCs. These receptors all stem from a woman aged 30 to 39 in good health and CMV-seropositive.

The rearrangement joins TRBV5-1 to TRBJ2-7, with 9 bases matching TRBD2. V dropped 4 bases and J dropped 4; count of bases not matched to a gene: 9. Per the germline V gene, CDR1 is SGHRS and CDR2 is YFSETQ. This CDR3 is built from 15 residues. The CDR3 sequence: CASSPLAGSSYEQYF. Here the CDR3 DNA reads TGCGCCAGCAGCCCGCTAGCGGGGTCTTCTTACGAGCAGTACTTC.

The V and J genes are TRBV28 and TRBJ2-3; a possible D gene is TRBD2 (5 bases). Looked up from germline, CDR1 is MDHEN and CDR2 is SYDVKM. This CDR3 spans 14 amino acids. Trimming took 5 bases from V and 0 from J, leaving 9 bases between them. The CDR3 sequence is CASSGRPSTDTQYF. The CDR3, as DNA: TGTGCCAGCAGTGGGAGACCTAGCACAGATACGCAGTATTTT.

This chain uses TRBV5-4 with TRBJ2-5; tentatively, D is TRBD1 (7 bases). Germline CDR1 is SGHNT and CDR2 is YYREEE (reference sequence). The CDR3 runs to 14 residues. V dropped 0 bases and J dropped 5 bases, with 11 bases sitting between them. This CDR3 is CASSLVQGRETQYF. In DNA form, the CDR3 reads TGTGCCAGCAGCTTGGTACAGGGGAGGGAGACCCAGTACTTC.

This CDR3 reads CASSFPLGVTGELFF. CDR3 DNA sequence: TGTGCCAGCAGCTTTCCCCTCGGGGTAACCGGGGAGCTGTTTTTT. V gene TRBV11-3 combines with J gene TRBJ2-2, with D possibly being TRBD2 (5 bases). Per germline, CDR1 SGHNT and CDR2 YENEEA. This CDR3 spans 15 amino acids. The V gene lost 3 bases and the J gene lost 5 bases, with 13 bases spanning the gap.

The chain carries TRBV6-1 and TRBJ1-6; D is unresolved. There are 15 residues in the CDR3. Trimming removed 2 bases from V and 9 bases from J, with 14 bases in between. Germline CDR1 is MNHNS and CDR2 is SASEGT. CDR3 DNA sequence: TGTGCCAGCAGTGAACGGGAGGGCGGTCGTTCACCCCTCCACTTT. Protein sequence: CASSEREGGRSPLHF.

The chain uses TRBV7-9 and TRBJ1-1; 8 positions match TRBD1. This CDR3 spans 17 amino acids. J gave up 4 bases and V 3 bases, and 13 bases lay outside the gene matches. Germline lookup yields CDR1 SEHNR and CDR2 FQNEAQ (reference sequence). The CDR3 bases are TGTGCCAGCAGCTTGAGACGGGCGCAGGGGGCGGTCACTGAAGCTTTCTTT. Translating gives CASSLRRAQGAVTEAFF.

This chain connects TRBV7-6 to TRBJ1-1, with D possibly being TRBD1 (6 bases). This CDR3 has 13 residues. Between the trimmed V and J ends, which lost 5 bases and 5 bases, there was a span of 12 bases. Germline CDR1 is SGHVS and CDR2 is FNYEAQ. The CDR3 loop reads CASSTQGETEAFF. The CDR3 DNA follows: TGTGCCAGCAGCACACAGGGTGAGACTGAAGCTTTCTTT.

The chain uses TRBV28 and TRBJ1-3; 7 bases align to TRBD1. Germline-derived CDR1 and CDR2 are MDHEN and SYDVKM. With 1 base clipped from V and 3 bases from J, the junction kept 6 bases outside the gene matches. The CDR3 spans 16 residues. CDR3 in amino acids: CASSLYEGAGGNTIYF. The CDR3 bases are TGTGCCAGCAGTTTATATGAGGGGGCTGGTGGAAACACCATATATTTT.

The gene calls are TRBV5-6 and TRBJ2-3; 7 bases fit TRBD2. Germline V gene sequence: CDR1 SGHDT, CDR2 YYEEEE. The CDR3 is made up of 15 amino acids. V trimming: 2 bases; J trimming: 2 bases; junction bases outside the gene matches: 5. CDR3 sequence: CASSLWTRITDTQYF. The CDR3 DNA reads as TGTGCCAGCAGCTTATGGACTAGGATCACAGATACGCAGTATTTT.

V is TRBV10-2 and J is TRBJ2-3; possible D gene TRBD1, 6 bases. Trimming stripped 6 bases from V and 3 bases from J, with 10 bases between. The CDR3 sequence is 13 residues long. From germline, CDR1 is WSHSY and CDR2 SAAADI. CDR3 sequence reads: CASSTGTTDTQYF. CDR3 in DNA: TGCGCCAGCAGCACAGGGACGACAGATACGCAGTATTTT.

This rearrangement joins TRBV7-2 to TRBJ1-5; a weak D match, TRBD1 (6 bases). There are 16 residues in the CDR3. The V gene's germline CDR1 is SGHTA and CDR2 FQGNSA. Trimming cost V 6 bases and J 1 base, with 16 bases left between them. CDR3 in DNA: TGTGCCAGCAGACGTATGACAGGCGACAGCAATCAGCCCCAGCATTTT. Translation: CASRRMTGDSNQPQHF. Based on the CDR3 plus reference TRBV7-2 and TRBJ1-5, the full variable domain is GAGVSQSPSNKVTEKGKDVELRCDPISGHTALYWYRQSLGQGLEFLIYFQGNSAPDKSGLPSDRFSAERTGGSVSTLTIQRTQQEDSAVYLCASRRMTGDSNQPQHFGDGTRLSIL.

Worth noting for this clone: This sample also contains other DNA sequences that code for the same CDR3. The chain has TRBV7-6 and TRBJ2-1; tentatively, D is TRBD1 (5 bases). The CDR3 totals 15 residues. CDR1 is SGHVS and CDR2 is FNYEAQ in the germline V gene. The V and J ends lost 1 base and 2 bases respectively, with 9 bases between them. The CDR3 loop is CASSLVTGTYNEQFF. The CDR3 bases are TGTGCCAGCAGCTTAGTAACAGGTACCTACAATGAGCAGTTCTTC.

V gene TRBV7-8 combines with J gene TRBJ1-3; D gene uncertain. The V gene lost 3 bases and the J gene lost 0 bases, with 9 bases spanning the gap. CDR3 size: 15 residues. CDR1 SGHVS and CDR2 FQNEAQ come from the germline V gene. CDR3 nucleotide sequence: TGTGCCAGCAGCTTGAACTGGTTCTCTGGAAACACCATATATTTT. Protein product: CASSLNWFSGNTIYF.

The chain links TRBV6-5 to TRBJ1-4, with 8 bases lining up with TRBD1. V lost 5 bases, J lost 8 bases, and 7 bases stayed unmatched. The CDR3 is 14 amino acids. Germline CDR1 and CDR2: MNHEY and SVGAGI. The chain's CDR3 is CASSTGTGTEKLFF. The CDR3 DNA is TGTGCCAGCAGTACCGGGACAGGAACGGAAAAACTGTTTTTT.

V and J are TRBV30 and TRBJ1-1; D ambiguous. Germline CDR1 reads GTSNPN; CDR2 reads SVGIG (reference sequence). Trimming removed 4 bases from V and 0 bases from J, with 9 bases in between. The length of the CDR3 is 13 residues. CDR3 loop: CAWTGQVNTEAFF. CDR3 nucleotides: TGTGCCTGGACTGGGCAAGTGAACACTGAAGCTTTCTTT. The full variable domain, in which reference TRBV30 and TRBJ1-1 provide the parts outside the CDR3, is SQTIHQWPATLVQPVGSPLSLECTVEGTSNPNLYWYRQAAGRGLQLLFYSVGIGQISSEVPQNLSASRPQDRQFILSSKKLLLSDSGFYLCAWTGQVNTEAFFGQGTRLTVV.

The chain recombines TRBV5-1 with TRBJ2-1, with 7 bases fitting TRBD2. The germline gives CDR1 SGHRS, CDR2 YFSETQ. V was clipped by 7 bases and J by 2 bases; unmatched bases: 6. The CDR3 totals 14 residues. In DNA, the CDR3 is TGCGCCAGCGGTGCCAGCGGGGCCTACAATGAGCAGTTCTTC. This sequence encodes CASGASGAYNEQFF.

The V call is TRBV29-1, the J call TRBJ2-3, with 7 nucleotides matching TRBD2. The CDR3 has 14 residues. The germline V gene has CDR1 SQVTM and CDR2 ANQGSEA. The trim removed 4 bases at V and 2 bases at J, leaving 6 bases unmatched. The CDR3 loop is CSVGGTKNTDTQYF. CDR3 coding DNA: TGCAGCGTTGGGGGGACTAAAAACACAGATACGCAGTATTTT.

The V call is TRBV5-4, the J call TRBJ2-6; 7 bases align to TRBD1. CDR1 and CDR2 from the germline V gene are SGHNT and YYREEE (reference sequence). With V trimmed by 0 bases and J by 2 bases, 14 bases remained unmatched. The CDR3 has 20 amino acids. In DNA form, the CDR3 reads TGTGCCAGCAGCTTGGCCCTGGACGACAGGGCCCCTGCTGGGGCCAACGTCCTGACTTTC. Translation: CASSLALDDRAPAGANVLTF.

The V gene is TRBV5-1, the J gene TRBJ2-5; possible D gene TRBD2, 6 bases. The J call may be mistaken, given a closer DNA end match to TRBJ2-7. The germline CDR1 and CDR2 sequences are SGHRS and YFSETQ. The CDR3 loop spans 15 amino acids. The CDR3 nucleotides are TGCGCCAGCAGCTTGGCCCTTAGCGGCATGTACGAGCAGTACTTC. This encodes CASSLALSGMYEQYF.

DNA for the CDR3: TGTGCCAGCAGCCCGACTAGCGGGGACAATGAGCAGTTCTTC. It specifies CASSPTSGDNEQFF. This sequence joins TRBV7-7 and TRBJ2-1, with 11 bases that match TRBD2. The J segment lost 5 bases and the V segment lost 5 bases, leaving 2 bases of the junction unmatched. CDR1 is SSHAT, CDR2 FNYEAQ, per germline (reference sequence). The CDR3 spans 14 residues.

J is TRBJ1-3 and V is TRBV5-5; D ambiguous. Trimming pared 5 bases from V and 0 bases from J, leaving 15 bases between. This CDR3 spans 16 amino acids. CDR1 is SGHKS, CDR2 YYEKEE, per germline (reference sequence). As DNA, the CDR3 is TGTGCCAGCAGTCTCACCTCAGCGAACTCTGGAAACACCATATATTTT. It is translated as CASSLTSANSGNTIYF.

The genes are TRBV5-8 and TRBJ1-5; D may be TRBD1 (6 bases). Trimming removed 4 bases at V and 0 bases at J, with 11 bases between. This CDR3 spans 15 amino acids. The germline CDR1 and CDR2 sequences are SGHTS and YDEGEE. The CDR3 sequence: CASSIQGFSNQPQHF. Written as DNA, the CDR3 is TGTGCCAGCAGCATACAGGGCTTTAGCAATCAGCCCCAGCATTTT.

The V gene is TRBV9, the J gene TRBJ2-3; 8 bases are shared with TRBD2. There are 16 residues in the CDR3. The V and J ends lost 0 bases and 5 bases, in that order; junction bases with no gene match: 8. The germline V gene encodes CDR1 SGDLS and CDR2 YYNGEE. The CDR3 reads CASSVGPAGAQDTQYF. CDR3 bases: TGTGCCAGCAGCGTAGGTCCAGCGGGAGCTCAAGATACGCAGTATTTT.

The rearrangement joins TRBV4-2 to TRBJ2-1; possible D gene TRBD1, 5 bases. Trimming took 3 bases from V and 0 from J, leaving 12 bases between them. The CDR3 consists of 16 residues. Germline CDR1 is LGHNA and CDR2 is YNFKEQ. The CDR3 DNA reads as TGTGCCAGCAGCCATTACCTAGGGGACTCCTACAATGAGCAGTTCTTC. Amino acids: CASSHYLGDSYNEQFF.

The gene calls are TRBV18 and TRBJ1-2, with 7 bases aligning to TRBD1. Losses at the gene ends were 3 bases for V and 4 bases for J; bases not matched to a gene: 14. The CDR3 runs 17 residues. Germline values: CDR1 KGHSH, CDR2 LQKENI. CDR3: CASSPQGGASEGYGYTF. CDR3 coding DNA: TGTGCCAGCTCACCGCAAGGGGGCGCATCGGAAGGCTATGGCTACACCTTC.

This chain connects TRBV28 to TRBJ2-7, with D unresolved. Per germline, CDR1 MDHEN and CDR2 SYDVKM. The length of the CDR3 is 15 residues. Trimming took off 6 bases at V and 6 bases at J, with 21 bases between the two ends. The CDR3 sequence is CASRISFNAVGEQYF. CDR3 nucleotide sequence: TGTGCCAGCAGAATTAGTTTTAACGCGGTCGGCGAGCAGTACTTC.

The chain has TRBV6-5 and TRBJ2-3; 8 bases are a match to TRBD2. The CDR3 sequence is 15 residues long. Trimming took 5 bases from V and 0 from J; bases not matched to a gene: 4. Germline assignment: CDR1 MNHEY and CDR2 SVGAGI. CDR3 residues: CASSRRGDSTDTQYF. The CDR3, as DNA: TGTGCCAGCAGTCGGCGGGGGGATAGCACAGATACGCAGTATTTT.

CDR3 nucleotide sequence: TGCGCCAGCAGCCATCCGGGACAGGGGGAGGAAAAACTGTTTTTT. Its translation is CASSHPGQGEEKLFF. The chain uses TRBV4-3 and TRBJ1-4, with TRBD1 identical over 11 bases. The ends lost 3 bases at V and 8 bases at J; junction bases unmatched: 5. This CDR3 comprises 15 residues. In germline, CDR1 is LGHNA, CDR2 YSLEER.

This chain joins TRBV19 and TRBJ2-2, with 7 positions matching TRBD2. Germline values: CDR1 LNHDA, CDR2 SQIVND (reference sequence). Trimming cost V 3 bases and J 3 bases; bases outside gene matches: 7. This CDR3 is built from 16 residues. The DNA for the CDR3 is TGTGCCAGTAGTATGGGATGGGGGGGAGACACCGGGGAGCTGTTTTTT. Its protein is CASSMGWGGDTGELFF.

This sequence joins TRBV30 and TRBJ2-3, with 7 bases fitting TRBD1. Unmatched junction bases numbered 4, after V lost 0 bases and J lost 4 bases. CDR1 is GTSNPN, CDR2 SVGIG, per germline (reference sequence). CDR3 length: 14 amino acids. In nucleotides, the CDR3 is TGTGCCTGGAGTGTTGGGCAGGGGGCAGATACGCAGTATTTT. This encodes CAWSVGQGADTQYF.

The chain uses TRBV6-6 and TRBJ2-7; D is unclear. V lost 6 bases, J lost 5 bases, and 11 bases lay in between. The CDR3 has 12 amino acids. Germline values: CDR1 MNHNY, CDR2 SVGAGI (reference sequence). The CDR3 loop reads CASSRAYNEQYF. In DNA, the CDR3 is TGTGCCAGCAGCCGAGCGTACAACGAGCAGTACTTC.